This T cell receptor beta chain came from a study of cytomegalovirus exposure and HLA in healthy donors. Study in general: Approximately 180 million T cells yielded 90 million to 130 million unique TCR beta sequences, as an earlier analysis found. Findings and caveats of the study: In vitro work confirmed that three CMV-associated chains recognize CMV antigens.

The CDR3 sequence is 14 residues long. V was clipped by 4 bases and J by 0 bases, with 11 bases between them. Per germline, CDR1 SGDLS and CDR2 YYNGEE. The PCR contained 60 Vbeta and 13 Jbeta primers. The repertoire was sequenced with immunoSEQ multiplex PCR; TCRdb's copy has only in-frame clones and lacks some. This table has around 160,000 clones, around 83% appearing once. Remarks on this clone: As yet, its antigen is unknown.

This receptor was obtained from a male donor in good health and CMV-seropositive. The chain combines TRBV9 with TRBJ2-7; tentatively, D is TRBD1 (6 bases). The sample taken for sequencing was PBMCs. CDR3 coding DNA: TGTGCCAGCAGCTCCCAGGGGAACTCCTACGAGCAGTACTTC. Amino acids: CASSSQGNSYEQYF. Variable domain in full (rest from reference TRBV9 and TRBJ2-7): DSGVTQTPKHLITATGQRVTLRCSPRSGDLSVYWYQQSLDQGLQFLIQYYNGEERAKGNILERFSAQQFPDLHSELNLSSLELGDSALYFCASSSQGNSYEQYFGPGTRLTVT.